Reported below is one TCR beta chain. This specimen comes from a study of blood T cell repertoires in COVID-19. Looking at the study overall: From T cells, B-cell-depleted T cells, or PBMCs came the material, which was cDNA or gDNA.

Followed over time, Seattle patients had been enrolled while infection was active. Authors' data handling: Nucleated cell number was recorded as an estimate derived from reference gene primer amplification. Here immunoSEQ multiplex PCR was the method, and the copy in TCRdb shows in-frame clones only, minus some. The V and J calls and clone size come from that table; D and trimming were worked out from the DNA. The table records approximately 300,000 clones, over 75% of them present only once. V shed 1 base and J shed 8 bases, with 18 bases lying between them. The CDR3 is 15 amino acids. Germline V gives CDR1 GTSNPN, CDR2 SVGIG (reference sequence).

The TCR sequence derives from a woman aged 25 to 39 with COVID-19, enrolled during active disease. V and J are TRBV30 and TRBJ2-1; D possibly corresponds to TRBD1 (5 bases). The sample taken for sequencing was peripheral blood. The CDR3 DNA is TGTGCCTGGAGTGACCCTCCGGGCCCCAGGGATGAGCAGTTCTTC. Its protein is CAWSDPPGPRDEQFF.